The rows below give T cell receptor beta chains drawn from one sample of a study of early T cells in non-severe SARS-CoV-2 infection. Using its own MiXCR run on the 5' RACE reads, TCRdb lists one record per CDR3 protein. Among some 40,000 distinct CDR3 sequences listed, 10% to 15% were seen once. The specimen sequenced was whole blood. These receptor sequences come from an adult who was a healthcare worker with PCR-confirmed SARS-CoV-2 infection or an uninfected control (not recorded which). Each CDR3 is given with its conserved first and last residue. A D gene is named only where the DNA matches it firmly. Clone size is stated in some rows and not others, as once, few, many or a class when expanded.

clone size: many; J gene: TRBJ2-1; D gene: NA; V gene: TRBV28; CDR3 protein: CASRLPGPHEQFF; CDR3 DNA: TGTGCCAGCAGGCTACCGGGACCACATGAGCAGTTCTTC
clone size: few; J gene: TRBJ2-6; D gene: NA; V gene: TRBV2; CDR3 protein: CASRERFSGANVLTF; CDR3 DNA: TGTGCCAGCAGGGAAAGGTTCTCTGGGGCCAACGTCCTGACTTTC
clone size: medium-sized; J gene: TRBJ1-1; D gene: NA; V gene: TRBV20-1; CDR3 protein: CSASVDGNTEAFF; CDR3 DNA: TGCAGTGCTAGTGTAGACGGGAACACTGAAGCTTTCTTT
clone size: NA; J gene: TRBJ2-7; D gene: NA; V gene: TRBV7-2; CDR3 protein: CASSFMEAIWVGDEQYF; CDR3 DNA: TGTGCCAGCAGCTTCATGGAGGCGATCTGGGTCGGAGACGAGCAGTACTTC
clone size: many; J gene: TRBJ2-7; D gene: NA; V gene: TRBV6-6; CDR3 protein: CASSYSISRPEQYF; CDR3 DNA: TGTGCCAGCAGTTACTCGATTTCGAGACCCGAGCAGTACTTC
clone size: many; J gene: TRBJ2-3; D gene: NA; V gene: TRBV2; CDR3 protein: CASTLRAGTSTDTQYF; CDR3 DNA: TGTGCCTCTACCCTTCGGGCGGGAACCTCCACAGATACGCAGTATTTT
clone size: NA; J gene: TRBJ1-4; D gene: NA; V gene: TRBV4-1; CDR3 protein: CASAPGHLNEKLFF; CDR3 DNA: TGCGCCAGCGCTCCGGGCCATCTTAATGAAAAACTGTTTTTT
clone size: few; J gene: TRBJ2-3; D gene: NA; V gene: TRBV11-2; CDR3 protein: CASSLGGPQYF; CDR3 DNA: TGTGCCAGCAGCTTAGGGGGGCCGCAGTATTTT
clone size: few; J gene: TRBJ1-1; D gene: NA; V gene: TRBV20-1; CDR3 protein: CSARHDAGAFF; CDR3 DNA: TGCAGTGCTAGGCATGACGCGGGAGCTTTCTTT
clone size: NA; J gene: TRBJ2-7; D gene: NA; V gene: TRBV19; CDR3 protein: CASSDFAAYEQYF; CDR3 DNA: TGTGCCAGTAGTGACTTTGCGGCCTACGAGCAGTACTTC
clone size: NA; J gene: TRBJ2-6; D gene: NA; V gene: TRBV19; CDR3 protein: CASSNLGSGANVLTF; CDR3 DNA: TGTGCCAGTAGTAATTTGGGGTCTGGGGCCAACGTCCTGACTTTC
clone size: few; J gene: TRBJ1-6; D gene: TRBD1; V gene: TRBV4-3; CDR3 protein: CASSQDRGRDNSPLHF; CDR3 DNA: TGCGCCAGCAGCCAAGATAGGGGGCGGGATAATTCACCCCTCCACTTT
clone size: NA; J gene: TRBJ1-5; D gene: NA; V gene: TRBV28; CDR3 protein: CASSPNNQPQHF; CDR3 DNA: TGTGCCAGCAGTCCAAACAATCAGCCCCAGCATTTT
clone size: NA; J gene: TRBJ2-5; D gene: NA; V gene: TRBV29-1; CDR3 protein: CSVTWAQETQYF; CDR3 DNA: TGCAGCGTTACGTGGGCCCAAGAGACCCAGTACTTC
clone size: NA; J gene: TRBJ2-7; D gene: TRBD2; V gene: TRBV20-1; CDR3 protein: CSARGVIAGSYEQYF; CDR3 DNA: TGCAGTGCTAGAGGTGTAATAGCGGGGAGCTACGAGCAGTACTTC
clone size: few; J gene: TRBJ2-3; D gene: TRBD1; V gene: TRBV29-1; CDR3 protein: CSVQGQGFPDTQYF; CDR3 DNA: TGCAGCGTCCAAGGACAGGGCTTTCCAGATACGCAGTATTTT
clone size: many; J gene: TRBJ2-3; D gene: TRBD2; V gene: TRBV7-2; CDR3 protein: CASSRAGGRTDTQYF; CDR3 DNA: TGTGCCAGCAGCAGAGCGGGGGGGCGCACAGATACGCAGTATTTT
clone size: NA; J gene: TRBJ2-3; D gene: NA; V gene: TRBV6-1; CDR3 protein: CASSEAGDPDTQYF; CDR3 DNA: TGTGCCAGCAGTGAAGCAGGGGACCCCGATACGCAGTATTTT
clone size: many; J gene: TRBJ2-7; D gene: TRBD1; V gene: TRBV6-5; CDR3 protein: CASSTLRDRGKQYF; CDR3 DNA: TGTGCCAGCAGCACTCTCCGGGACAGAGGAAAGCAGTACTTC
clone size: NA; J gene: TRBJ2-7; D gene: TRBD2; V gene: TRBV7-9; CDR3 protein: CASTPTGGYEQYF; CDR3 DNA: TGTGCCAGCACCCCTACGGGAGGTTACGAGCAGTACTTC
clone size: NA; J gene: TRBJ2-7; D gene: NA; V gene: TRBV4-1; CDR3 protein: CASSQGKSRTSYEQYF; CDR3 DNA: TGCGCCAGCAGCCAGGGGAAGTCTCGGACCTCCTACGAGCAGTACTTC
clone size: NA; J gene: TRBJ2-7; D gene: NA; V gene: TRBV6-5; CDR3 protein: CASTGDMGYEQYF; CDR3 DNA: TGTGCCAGCACCGGGGACATGGGGTACGAGCAGTACTTC
clone size: many; J gene: TRBJ2-7; D gene: TRBD2; V gene: TRBV4-3; CDR3 protein: CASSQGLAGGYEQYF; CDR3 DNA: TGCGCCAGCAGCCAAGGACTAGCGGGAGGCTACGAGCAGTACTTC
clone size: many; J gene: TRBJ1-2; D gene: TRBD1; V gene: TRBV12-3/TRBV12-4; CDR3 protein: CATAPGQGAFRYGYTF; CDR3 DNA: TGTGCCACCGCCCCGGGACAGGGAGCCTTTCGGTATGGCTACACCTTC
clone size: many; J gene: TRBJ2-3; D gene: TRBD2; V gene: TRBV4-2; CDR3 protein: CASSQERNGRGGTDTQYF; CDR3 DNA: TGTGCCAGCAGCCAAGAACGTAACGGGAGGGGCGGCACAGATACGCAGTATTTT
clone size: many; J gene: TRBJ2-7; D gene: NA; V gene: TRBV2; CDR3 protein: CASSSPTGGEQYF; CDR3 DNA: TGTGCCAGCAGTTCCCCAACCGGTGGTGAGCAGTACTTC
clone size: many; J gene: TRBJ1-5; D gene: NA; V gene: TRBV14; CDR3 protein: CASSQGVHQPQHF; CDR3 DNA: TGTGCCAGCAGCCAGGGGGTTCACCAGCCCCAGCATTTT
clone size: many; J gene: TRBJ1-2; D gene: NA; V gene: TRBV5-4; CDR3 protein: CASSLVGGGSYGYTF; CDR3 DNA: TGTGCCAGCAGCTTGGTAGGGGGAGGATCCTATGGCTACACCTTC
clone size: many; J gene: TRBJ2-7; D gene: NA; V gene: TRBV20-1; CDR3 protein: CSARDFPYEQYF; CDR3 DNA: TGCAGTGCCAGAGACTTTCCCTACGAGCAGTACTTC
clone size: NA; J gene: TRBJ1-6; D gene: TRBD1; V gene: TRBV6-5; CDR3 protein: CASRQGVGSPLHF; CDR3 DNA: TGTGCCAGCAGACAGGGGGTTGGATCACCCCTCCACTTT
clone size: NA; J gene: TRBJ2-5; D gene: TRBD1; V gene: TRBV20-1; CDR3 protein: CSARPFTGGLGETQYF; CDR3 DNA: TGCAGTGCTAGACCCTTTACAGGGGGCTTAGGAGAGACCCAGTACTTC
clone size: many; J gene: TRBJ2-7; D gene: TRBD1; V gene: TRBV12-3/TRBV12-4; CDR3 protein: CASTLDRGPYEQYF; CDR3 DNA: TGTGCCAGCACCTTGGACAGGGGCCCCTACGAGCAGTACTTC
clone size: NA; J gene: TRBJ1-1; D gene: NA; V gene: TRBV7-9; CDR3 protein: CASSESGFLGFGTEAFF; CDR3 DNA: TGTGCCAGCAGCGAATCCGGATTTTTGGGGTTCGGCACTGAAGCTTTCTTT
clone size: NA; J gene: TRBJ2-1; D gene: NA; V gene: TRBV11-2; CDR3 protein: CASSKSSGYEQFF; CDR3 DNA: TGTGCCAGCAGCAAAAGTAGTGGGTATGAGCAGTTCTTC
clone size: many; J gene: TRBJ1-6; D gene: NA; V gene: TRBV5-6; CDR3 protein: CASSLGAGNPPLHF; CDR3 DNA: TGTGCCAGCAGCTTGGGGGCCGGAAACCCACCCCTCCACTTT
clone size: few; J gene: TRBJ1-2; D gene: NA; V gene: TRBV28; CDR3 protein: CASSYQGLKGYTF; CDR3 DNA: TGTGCCAGCAGTTATCAGGGATTGAAAGGCTACACCTTC
clone size: many; J gene: TRBJ1-3; D gene: NA; V gene: TRBV18; CDR3 protein: CASSPTGDRVSGNTIYF; CDR3 DNA: TGTGCCAGCTCCCCGACCGGCGATCGAGTCTCTGGAAACACCATATATTTT
clone size: NA; J gene: TRBJ1-1; D gene: NA; V gene: TRBV28; CDR3 protein: CASSLAWGPMNTEAFF; CDR3 DNA: TGTGCCAGCAGTTTAGCTTGGGGGCCCATGAACACTGAAGCTTTCTTT
clone size: many; J gene: TRBJ2-2; D gene: TRBD2; V gene: TRBV6-1; CDR3 protein: CASGLAGNTGELFF; CDR3 DNA: TGTGCCAGCGGGCTAGCGGGAAACACCGGGGAGCTGTTTTTT
clone size: NA; J gene: TRBJ2-3; D gene: TRBD1; V gene: TRBV29-1; CDR3 protein: CSSRGPTDTQYF; CDR3 DNA: TGCAGTTCCAGGGGGCCGACAGATACGCAGTATTTT
clone size: NA; J gene: TRBJ2-3; D gene: NA; V gene: TRBV12-3/TRBV12-4; CDR3 protein: CASSLKDTQYF; CDR3 DNA: TGTGCCAGCAGTTTAAAAGATACGCAGTATTTT
clone size: many; J gene: TRBJ1-5; D gene: NA; V gene: TRBV20-1; CDR3 protein: CSAHGSGQSFSQPQHF; CDR3 DNA: TGCAGTGCTCACGGGAGCGGACAGTCTTTTAGTCAGCCCCAGCATTTT
clone size: NA; J gene: TRBJ2-3; D gene: TRBD2; V gene: TRBV6-2/TRBV6-3; CDR3 protein: CASSYPSGGPTDTQYF; CDR3 DNA: TGTGCCAGCAGTTACCCTAGCGGGGGGCCCACAGATACGCAGTATTTT